The entry below gives a single TCR beta chain sequence along with its context. The controls, all healthy donors, were matched for age and sex. TEMRA cells were enriched by FACS, while CD8+ and CD4+ T cells were obtained through a negative isolation that was performed magnetically. The entry originates in a study of CD8 T cells in Susac syndrome. An input of roughly 0.5 to 1 ug of RNA was subjected to reverse transcription using random hexamers. One entry per CDR3 protein, called by TCRdb with MiXCR from the immunoSEQ multiplex PCR reads. This sample has 150,000 to 200,000 distinct CDR3 sequences; just over 90% occur once, and the top ten carry around 0.13%. The V and J ends lost 4 bases and 3 bases respectively, with 13 bases between them. In germline, CDR1 is MNHEY, CDR2 SVGAGI. The CDR3 runs to 15 residues.

Sequencing input: CD4+ T cells from PBMCs. The TCR was taken from a human donor in good health. This rearrangement joins TRBV6-5 to TRBJ1-3; perhaps TRBD1 as D (6 bases). CDR3 bases: TGTGCCAGCAGTTCAGCGGGGGGCTATGGAAACACCATATATTTT. Its translation is CASSSAGGYGNTIYF.